Here is one T cell receptor (beta chain) with its context. The sample belongs to a study of blood T cell repertoires in COVID-19. The V gene lost 3 bases and the J gene lost 0 bases, with 15 bases spanning the gap. The V gene's germline CDR1 is SGDLS and CDR2 YYNGEE. This CDR3 is built from 16 residues. Only in-frame clones appear in the TCRdb table, and some are missing; sequencing was by immunoSEQ multiplex PCR. The data contain more than 150,000 clones, about 86% of them singletons. The TCR comes from a man aged 25-45 years with active or convalescent COVID-19. The V call is TRBV9, the J call TRBJ1-1, with a tentative D call TRBD1 (6 bases). The sample was peripheral blood. The CDR3 here is CASSARGEEMNTEAFF. The CDR3 DNA reads TGTGCCAGCAGCGCCAGGGGCGAGGAGATGAACACTGAAGCTTTCTTT.